This record covers a single T cell receptor beta chain. Its antigen is unknown. The data were taken from a study of siplizumab effects on memory and regulatory T cells. The study's findings and limits: Naive T cells were seen as more diverse than memory cells and as major alloresponse contributors. Naive-or-memory phenotypes were unassignable for roughly 80-96% of proliferating CD4+ or CD8+ clones. Siplizumab, the agent tested, significantly reduced alloreactive sequences traceable to unstimulated CD4+ memory cells. Suppressive activity of Tregs proliferating in siplizumab cultures remained unconfirmed.

Germline CDR1 reads SEHNR; CDR2 reads FQNEAQ (reference sequence). With V trimmed by 5 bases and J by 4 bases, 11 bases remained unmatched. The CDR3 covers 16 residues. Profiled with immunoSEQ multiplex PCR; TCRdb holds only in-frame clones, not every one. Among fewer than 65,000 clones listed, over 90% were seen once. This TCR came from a human donor in good health. Sequencing was carried out using CD8+ T cells sorted from blood. The V gene is TRBV7-9, the J gene TRBJ2-3; 8 bases fit TRBD2. For the CDR3, the DNA is TGTGCCAGCAGCGGGGGACTAGATGGTATTTCAGATACGCAGTATTTT. It translates to CASSGGLDGISDTQYF. The variable domain in full, completed from reference TRBV7-9 and TRBJ2-3, reads DTGVSQNPRHKITKRGQNVTFRCDPISEHNRLYWYRQTLGQGPEFLTYFQNEAQLEKSRLLSDRFSAERPKGSFSTLEIQRTEQGDSAMYLCASSGGLDGISDTQYFGPGTRLTVL.